One and the same sample provided the 3 T cell receptor beta chains below, sequenced in a study of blood T cell repertoires in COVID-19. This table comes from immunoSEQ multiplex PCR, and its TCRdb copy is limited to in-frame clones, with some not included. Of about 49,000 clones in the sample, approximately 85% were seen once. Sequenced sample: peripheral blood. The receptors originated from a human donor in a cohort sampled during active COVID-19.

This clone was picked up one time. The chain uses TRBV4-3 and TRBJ2-1, with a possible D match to TRBD2 (5 bases). Trimming stripped 0 bases from V and 10 bases from J, with 10 bases between. The CDR3 runs 13 residues. CDR1 is LGHNA, CDR2 YSLEER, per germline. As DNA, the CDR3 is TGCGCCAGCAGCCAAGATCATGGGAGAGAGCAGTTCTTC. Translated, it gives CASSQDHGREQFF.

The chain carries TRBV7-2 and TRBJ1-5; the D is unclear. CDR3 length equals 12 residues. Germline-derived CDR1 and CDR2 are SGHTA and FQGNSA. The germline V and J ends were trimmed by 3 bases and 8 bases, with 8 bases remaining between them. CDR3 in amino acids: CASSFSYEPQHF. The CDR3, as DNA: TGTGCCAGCAGCTTTTCCTACGAGCCCCAGCATTTT.

This rearrangement joins TRBV28 to TRBJ1-1, with D tentatively TRBD1 (6 bases). Per the germline V gene, CDR1 is MDHEN and CDR2 is SYDVKM. This CDR3 region has 13 residues. Trimming shortened V by 6 bases and J by 5 bases, and 13 bases separated the two germline ends. The DNA of the CDR3 is TGTGCCAGCAGCGGACAGCCCCGGACTGAAGCTTTCTTT. Residues: CASSGQPRTEAFF.